These 6 T cell receptor beta chains were sequenced from one sample in a study of T cell repertoires in cytomegalovirus infection. TCRdb itself ran the reads through MiXCR, one entry per CDR3 protein. The sample has about 190,000 distinct CDR3 sequences, approximately 28% seen once. What was sequenced was PBMCs. Receptors were obtained from a human donor in good health (CMV status not recorded). Some clones in this sample may be carry-over from other donors' samples.

There are a few counts of this clonotype. CDR3 amino acids: CASNIQGPSSYNEQFF. CDR3 coding DNA: TGCGCCAGCAATATTCAGGGGCCCAGCTCCTACAATGAGCAGTTCTTC. The J gene is TRBJ2-1, the V gene TRBV5-1; TRBD1 is a possible D gene (6 bases). The CDR3 spans 16 residues. Germline V lookup: CDR1 SGHRS, CDR2 YFSETQ. The germline V and J ends were trimmed by 6 bases and 0 bases, with 16 bases remaining between them.

This clonotype was detected only a few times. This rearrangement joins TRBV6-2 or TRBV6-3 to TRBJ2-5, with TRBD1 identical over 7 bases. The J segment lost 2 bases and the V segment lost 6 bases, leaving 0 bases of the junction unmatched. Germline loops: CDR1 MNHEY, CDR2 SVGEGT. The CDR3 has 12 amino acids. The CDR3 spells CASRGQQETQYF. Written as DNA, the CDR3 is TGTGCCAGCAGGGGACAGCAAGAGACCCAGTACTTC.

This clonotype turned up a few times. This chain connects TRBV5-4 to TRBJ2-6; 7 bases align to TRBD2. With V trimmed by 4 bases and J by 2 bases, 12 bases remained unmatched. Germline values: CDR1 SGHNT, CDR2 YYREEE (reference sequence). CDR3 length: 18 residues. The DNA for the CDR3 is TGTGCCAGCAGCCCCATACGGGGAGCGGGGCCTGGGGCCAACGTCCTGACTTTC. This sequence encodes CASSPIRGAGPGANVLTF.

This clonotype came up a few times. V is TRBV9 and J is TRBJ1-1; no clear D gene. The V end lost 4 bases, the J end lost 0 bases, and 7 bases lay between the germline ends. The CDR3 runs to 13 residues. Germline CDR1 is SGDLS and CDR2 is YYNGEE. The CDR3 sequence is CASSPSVNTEAFF. In DNA, the CDR3 is TGTGCCAGCAGCCCGTCGGTGAACACTGAAGCTTTCTTT.

The DNA for the CDR3 is TGCAGCGGTTCCACGCAACCGGGCGCTGAAGCTTTCTTT. Translated: CSGSTQPGAEAFF. The chain is built from TRBV29-1 and TRBJ1-1; D unclear. The germline V and J ends were trimmed by 7 bases and 6 bases, with 18 bases remaining between them. Germline V gene data show CDR1 as SQVTM and CDR2 as ANQGSEA. CDR3 size: 13 residues.

The rearrangement joins TRBV6-1 to TRBJ2-3; 7 bases match TRBD1. The CDR3 spans 14 residues. Germline V gene lookup returns CDR1 MNHNS and CDR2 SASEGT. Trimming cost V 7 bases and J 4 bases; bases outside gene matches: 8. The CDR3 DNA reads as TGTGCCAGCAATAAGGGGGCCCGGGCAGATACGCAGTATTTT. This encodes CASNKGARADTQYF.